This T cell receptor (beta chain) originates from a study of T cell responses to AZD1222 COVID-19 vaccine. Study results and caveats: Reports indicate that nearly half of spike-specific TCRs are directed at unmutated variant regions. Spike-specific TCR repertoires showed rising breadth and depth after two AZD1222 doses. Just a handful of AZD1222 recipients were seropositive at baseline.

As regards this clone: Its antigen is undetermined.

Germline V CDR1 and CDR2: SGHTA, FQGNSA. The CDR3 is 14 residues long. V shed 6 bases and J shed 8 bases, with 16 bases lying between them. This table comes from immunoSEQ multiplex PCR, and its TCRdb copy is limited to in-frame clones, with some not included. The sample yields 150,000 to 200,000 clones, about nine tenths seen once. The sequencing used peripheral blood, collected 28 days after the second AZD1222 dose. The genes are TRBV7-2 and TRBJ1-4, with a possible D match to TRBD1 (6 bases). The receptor was isolated from an adult who received the AZD1222 COVID-19 vaccine. CDR3 loop: CASRADSWSEKLFF. The CDR3 DNA reads TGTGCCAGCAGAGCGGACAGCTGGAGCGAAAAACTGTTTTTT.